The 28 T cell receptor beta chains below all came from one sample that was sequenced in a study of blood T cells in healthy people across ages. The use of a sample-barcoded 5' primer and a J-beta primer mix characterized a second PCR of about 6 to 11 cycles. MiXCR, applied by TCRdb to the 5' RACE reads, yields one record per CDR3 protein. The data show about 1 million distinct CDR3 sequences, roughly 45% seen once. Sequencing input: blood. Receptors originate from a woman in her sixties in good health.

V and J are TRBV10-3 and TRBJ2-2, with 10 bases fitting TRBD2. Germline lookup yields CDR1 ENHRY and CDR2 SYGVKD. The CDR3 is 17 amino acids. The J segment lost 1 base and the V segment lost 10 bases, leaving 12 bases of the junction unmatched. As DNA, the CDR3 is TGTGCCACCACGATAAGGATAGCGGGAGGGAACACCGGGGAGCTGTTTTTT. This codes for CATTIRIAGGNTGELFF.

CDR3 bases: TGTGCCAGCAGTTTGGCCGGGACCGTGAGCACCTACGAGCAGTACTTC. It yields the protein CASSLAGTVSTYEQYF. J is TRBJ2-7 and V is TRBV28, with D perhaps given as TRBD1 or TRBD2 (5 bases each). The V gene lost 3 bases and the J gene lost 2 bases, with 17 bases spanning the gap. CDR3 length: 16 residues. The germline CDR1 and CDR2 sequences are MDHEN and SYDVKM.

This clonotype was counted a few times. The chain is built from TRBV10-3 and TRBJ2-7; D may be TRBD1 or TRBD2 (5 bases each). Germline values: CDR1 ENHRY, CDR2 SYGVKD. Trimming took 3 bases from V and 0 from J, leaving 12 bases between them. This CDR3 is built from 15 residues. This CDR3 reads CAISEEGDSSYEQYF. The CDR3 coding sequence is TGTGCCATCAGTGAAGAGGGCGACAGCTCCTACGAGCAGTACTTC.

There are a few counts of this clonotype. The chain carries TRBV7-9 and TRBJ1-4, with D possibly TRBD1 on 6 matching bases. V shed 4 bases and J shed 5 bases, with 14 bases lying between them. CDR3 length equals 15 residues. The germline V gene encodes CDR1 SEHNR and CDR2 FQNEAQ (reference sequence). Here the CDR3 reads CASSSYRTANEKLFF. CDR3 nucleotide sequence: TGTGCCAGCAGCTCATACCGGACAGCAAATGAAAAACTGTTTTTT.

The chain is built from TRBV27 and TRBJ1-1; 7 nucleotides match TRBD1. V was clipped by 5 bases and J by 10 bases; unmatched bases: 4. The CDR3 sequence is 11 residues long. Germline lookup yields CDR1 MNHEY and CDR2 SMNVEV (reference sequence). In nucleotides, the CDR3 is TGTGCCAGCAGTCTCAGGGGGAGAGCTTTCTTT. Translated: CASSLRGRAFF.

The rearrangement joins TRBV29-1 to TRBJ1-2, with TRBD1 matching 10 bases. V was pared by 1 base and J by 3 bases, with 2 bases of the junction left unmatched. This CDR3 is 14 amino acids long. Germline V gives CDR1 SQVTM, CDR2 ANQGSEA. This chain's CDR3 is CSVEGGTGDYGYTF. In DNA, the CDR3 is TGCAGCGTTGAAGGTGGGACAGGGGACTATGGCTACACCTTC.

CDR3 nucleotide sequence: TGTGCCAGCAGCTTAGGACTAGCGGGGGTCACCGGGGAGCTGTTTTTT. This gives the protein CASSLGLAGVTGELFF. This rearrangement joins TRBV7-3 to TRBJ2-2; 13 bases are a match to TRBD2. CDR1 SGHTA and CDR2 FQGTGA come from the germline V gene. This CDR3 has 16 residues. The V segment lost 2 bases and the J segment 4 bases; nucleotides outside the gene matches: 1.

Comment on this clonotype: At one of its ends the junction is not consistent with the germline gene, which may arise from a read error. The chain carries TRBV14 and TRBJ2-3; 8 bases align to TRBD1. Germline V gives CDR1 SGHDN, CDR2 FVKESK. This CDR3 has 17 amino acids. The CDR3 loop is CTSSPTPRQGFTDTQYF. The CDR3 region has the DNA TGTACCAGCAGCCCAACCCCCAGACAGGGGTTCACAGATACGCAGTATTTT.

There are a few counts of this clonotype. V usage is TRBV25-1 and J usage is TRBJ2-1, with D maybe TRBD2 (6 bases). The CDR3 totals 14 residues. Trimming removed 5 bases from V and 2 bases from J, with 10 bases in between. Germline V gives CDR1 MGHDK, CDR2 SYGVNS. Here the CDR3 reads CASSTSFPYNEQFF. DNA for the CDR3: TGTGCCAGCAGTACTAGCTTTCCCTACAATGAGCAGTTCTTC.

J is TRBJ1-2 and V is TRBV6-1, with D possibly being TRBD1 (5 bases). CDR1 is MNHNS and CDR2 is SASEGT in the germline V gene. Trimming left V 9 bases short and J 5 bases short, with 10 bases between. The CDR3 extends over 11 amino acids. CDR3 nucleotide sequence: TGTGCCAGTGTCCGGGGGTATGGCTACACCTTC. Protein: CASVRGYGYTF.

This clonotype was found many times. The chain has TRBV6-1 and TRBJ2-7; D remains unclear. The germline V gene encodes CDR1 MNHNS and CDR2 SASEGT. The CDR3 extends over 14 amino acids. V was trimmed by 3 bases and J by 0 bases, leaving 9 bases between them. Written as DNA, the CDR3 is TGTGCCAGCAGTGAGCCGGCCTACTCCTACGAGCAGTACTTC. Protein sequence: CASSEPAYSYEQYF.

The chain uses TRBV4-1 and TRBJ2-4; the D is unclear. The DNA matches TRBJ2-7 better at its end, which makes the J call doubtful. The CDR3 loop spans 13 amino acids. The germline CDR1 and CDR2 sequences are MGHRA and YSYEKL. CDR3 nucleotide sequence: TGCGCCAGCAGCCAAGGGGTTAGCCGCGAGCAGTACTTC. Translated: CASSQGVSREQYF.

This clonotype was found a few times. The chain links TRBV6-6 to TRBJ2-7; the match to TRBD1 covers 7 bases. CDR1 and CDR2 (germline): MNHNY, SVGAGI (reference sequence). This CDR3 spans 16 amino acids. V dropped 2 bases and J dropped 0; count of bases not matched to a gene: 7. CDR3 coding DNA: TGTGCCAGCAGTTACCACGGGGACAGCGGCTCCTACGAGCAGTACTTC. Protein product: CASSYHGDSGSYEQYF.

Points on this clonotype: Mismatch with germline at one junction end may stem from a read error. J is TRBJ1-2 and V is TRBV5-1, with D perhaps matching TRBD1 (5 bases). The germline CDR1 and CDR2 sequences are SGHRS and YFSETQ. The CDR3 spans 13 residues. The DNA of the CDR3 is TGCGCCAGCAGCTTCATGGGGGACTATGACTACACCTTC. It specifies CASSFMGDYDYTF.

The chain couples TRBV3-1 to TRBJ1-1, with a possible D match to TRBD1 (5 bases). Trimming left V 1 base short and J 1 base short, with 13 bases between. The V gene's germline CDR1 is LGHDT and CDR2 YNNKEL (reference sequence). The CDR3 is 16 amino acids. The CDR3 sequence: CASSQGDSFRNTEAFF. The CDR3 bases are TGTGCCAGCAGCCAAGGAGACAGTTTCAGGAACACTGAAGCTTTCTTT. Looking up the rest from reference TRBV3-1 and TRBJ1-1 gives the full variable domain: DTAVSQTPKYLVTQMGNDKSIKCEQNLGHDTMYWYKQDSKKFLKIMFSYNNKELIINETVPNRFSPKSPDKAHLNLHINSLELGDSAVYFCASSQGDSFRNTEAFFGQGTRLTVV.

The rearrangement links TRBV15 to TRBJ2-7; D possibly uses TRBD1 or TRBD2 (5 bases each). CDR1 and CDR2 (germline): LNHNV, YYDKDF (reference sequence). V dropped 8 bases and J dropped 7 bases, with 30 bases sitting between them. This CDR3 contains 17 residues. The CDR3 nucleotides are TGTGCCACCGGTAGGTTGAAGCACCGGGACGCCGTCCGGGAGCAGTACTTC. Its protein is CATGRLKHRDAVREQYF. The full variable domain, with the rest looked up from reference TRBV15 and TRBJ2-7, is DAMVIQNPRYQVTQFGKPVTLSCSQTLNHNVMYWYQQKSSQAPKLLFHYYDKDFNNEADTPDNFQSRRPNTSFCFLDIRSPGLGDTAMYLCATGRLKHRDAVREQYFGPGTRLTVT.

The CDR3 bases are TGTGCCACCTCGGCAGGAGCTCTTGAGCAGTTCTTC. It specifies CATSAGALEQFF. The V and J genes are TRBV28 and TRBJ2-1; D gene ambiguous. The V end lost 10 bases, the J end lost 9 bases, and 16 bases lay between the germline ends. Germline V gives CDR1 MDHEN, CDR2 SYDVKM. The CDR3 is 12 amino acids.

The chain couples TRBV7-6 to TRBJ1-2; 7 nucleotides line up with TRBD1. Per germline, CDR1 SGHVS and CDR2 FNYEAQ. This CDR3 contains 15 residues. After removal of 6 bases from V and 3 bases from J, the junction contained 10 bases not matched to a gene. The CDR3 coding sequence is TGTGCCAGCAGGGGGGGGAAAGGGGGCCACTATGGCTACACCTTC. The encoded protein is CASRGGKGGHYGYTF.

V gene TRBV5-1 combines with J gene TRBJ2-1, with a tentative D call TRBD2 (6 bases). Trimming stripped 0 bases from V and 3 bases from J, with 10 bases between. CDR3 length: 15 amino acids. The germline CDR1 and CDR2 sequences are SGHRS and YFSETQ. Written as DNA, the CDR3 is TGCGCCAGCAGCTTGGAAACGGGAGTCTACAATGAGCAGTTCTTC. As protein: CASSLETGVYNEQFF.

This clonotype was counted a few times. The J gene is TRBJ1-1, the V gene TRBV6-5; no clear D gene. Trimming removed 2 bases from V and 5 bases from J, with 12 bases in between. The CDR3 consists of 14 residues. Germline CDR1 reads MNHEY; CDR2 reads SVGAGI. The CDR3 sequence: CASSYESEGTEAFF. CDR3 nucleotides: TGTGCCAGCAGTTACGAATCGGAGGGAACTGAAGCTTTCTTT.

This chain links TRBV27 with TRBJ2-5, with 8 bases aligning to TRBD2. Losses at the gene ends were 4 bases for V and 4 bases for J; bases not matched to a gene: 14. The length of the CDR3 is 17 residues. Germline lookup yields CDR1 MNHEY and CDR2 SMNVEV (reference sequence). The CDR3 DNA sequence: TGTGCCAGCAGTTCGTGGAAGGGCGGGAGGACGAGAGAGACCCAGTACTTC. This codes for CASSSWKGGRTRETQYF.

This clonotype has a handful of counts. This sequence joins TRBV29-1 and TRBJ2-1; D is unresolved. The V end lost 2 bases, the J end lost 2 bases, and 16 bases lay between the germline ends. The CDR3 covers 16 residues. CDR1 is SQVTM and CDR2 is ANQGSEA in the germline V gene. CDR3 DNA sequence: TGCAGCGTTGAACTCGGTGCTCAAACAGCCTACAATGAGCAGTTCTTC. This gives the protein CSVELGAQTAYNEQFF.

As concerns this clonotype: One end of the junction fails to match germline, which may point to a read error. The chain combines TRBV3-1 with TRBJ2-7; 7 nucleotides match TRBD2. In germline, CDR1 is LGHDT, CDR2 YNNKEL (reference sequence). This CDR3 is 14 amino acids long. The CDR3 coding sequence is TGTGCCAGCAGCCAAGGGGACTACTCCCACGAGCAGTACTTC. Its translation: CASSQGDYSHEQYF.

This sequence joins TRBV20-1 and TRBJ2-5, with D possibly TRBD2 on 6 matching bases. CDR1 DFQATT and CDR2 SNEGSKA come from the germline V gene (reference sequence). Trimming cost V 3 bases and J 4 bases, with 15 bases left between them. The CDR3 loop spans 14 amino acids. CDR3 in DNA: TGCAGTGCTAGGTCGGCAGGGAGGCCAGAGACCCAGTACTTC. It is translated as CSARSAGRPETQYF.

The CDR3 region has the DNA TGCGCCAGCAGTTATGGGACGGACCCGGCCCAAGAGACCCAGTACTTC. This sequence encodes CASSYGTDPAQETQYF. V usage is TRBV5-1 and J usage is TRBJ2-5; D tentatively fits TRBD1 or TRBD2 (5 bases each). Trimming shortened V by 5 bases and J by 1 base, and 18 bases separated the two germline ends. The CDR3 runs 16 residues. The germline V gene has CDR1 SGHRS and CDR2 YFSETQ.

A few counts support this clonotype. A much larger clone differs by one base, so this may be a read error. The chain combines TRBV2 with TRBJ2-4; D is undetermined. V was pared by 5 bases and J by 0 bases, with 11 bases between. Looked up from germline, CDR1 is SNHLY and CDR2 is FYNNEI. The CDR3 runs 15 residues. The CDR3 protein is CASSRSGLAKNIQYF. The CDR3 DNA reads as TGTGCCAGCAGTCGCTCTGGGCTAGCCAAAAACATTCAGTACTTC.

The chain carries TRBV6-1 and TRBJ2-7; TRBD1 matches at 11 bases. The V segment lost 6 bases and the J segment 0 bases; nucleotides outside the gene matches: 13. Germline CDR1 reads MNHNS; CDR2 reads SASEGT. There are 18 residues in the CDR3. For the CDR3, the DNA is TGTGCCAGCAGCAAGCAAACGGGACAGGGGGTAAGCTCCTACGAGCAGTACTTC. This codes for CASSKQTGQGVSSYEQYF.

J is TRBJ2-7 and V is TRBV15; possibly TRBD2 for D (5 bases). The J call may be wrong; the DNA end is better matched by TRBJ2-5. The CDR3 has 15 amino acids. Germline CDR1 reads LNHNV; CDR2 reads YYDKDF (reference sequence). The CDR3 DNA sequence: TGTGCCACCAGCAGAGATCGTCAGAGGGTAGAGACCCAGTACTTC. Amino acids: CATSRDRQRVETQYF.